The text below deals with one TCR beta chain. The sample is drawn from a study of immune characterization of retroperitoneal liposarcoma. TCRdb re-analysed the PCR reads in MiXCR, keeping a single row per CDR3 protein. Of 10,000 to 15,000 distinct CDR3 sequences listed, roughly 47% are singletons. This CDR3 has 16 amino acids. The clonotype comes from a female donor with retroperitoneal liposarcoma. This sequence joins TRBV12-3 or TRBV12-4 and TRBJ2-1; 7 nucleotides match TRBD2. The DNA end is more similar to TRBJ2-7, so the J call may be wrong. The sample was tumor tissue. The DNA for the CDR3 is TGTGCCAGCAGTTTTGGGGGGGGAAGCTCCTACAATGAGCAGTACTTC. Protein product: CASSFGGGSSYNEQYF.